These 27 T cell receptor beta chains originate from one sample sequenced in a study of shared clonotypes between healthy human individuals. Terminally differentiated effector memory CD45RA+ cells were excluded from the naive CD8 cells, which were CD45RO-negative and positively selected for CCR7. Here immunoSEQ multiplex PCR was the method, and the copy in TCRdb shows in-frame clones only, minus some. The sample yields more than 2 million clones, roughly 95% seen once. Source material: naive CD8+ T cells from PBMCs. These TCRs come from a young man in good health. Some clones in this sample may be carry-over from other donors' samples.

This clone was seen only once. The rearrangement joins TRBV27 to TRBJ1-4; possible D gene TRBD1, 6 bases. Germline CDR1 MNHEY, CDR2 SMNVEV (reference sequence). The CDR3 length is 14 residues. V lost 4 bases, J lost 8 bases, and 14 bases lay in between. The CDR3 reads CASSSRGTGEKLFF. CDR3 in DNA: TGTGCCAGCAGTTCAAGGGGGACTGGGGAAAAACTGTTTTTT.

The rearrangement uses TRBV14 and TRBJ2-5; D is unclear. TRBJ2-7 matches the DNA end more closely, so the J call is doubtful. This CDR3 has 15 amino acids. Per the germline V gene, CDR1 is SGHDN and CDR2 is FVKESK. The CDR3 nucleotides are TGTGCCAGCAGCCAAGAGTACGGCGGTTACTACGAGCAGTACTTC. This codes for CASSQEYGGYYEQYF.

The rearrangement links TRBV28 to TRBJ1-6, with D hard to call. The V gene lost 3 bases and the J gene lost 6 bases, with 9 bases spanning the gap. Germline V gene lookup returns CDR1 MDHEN and CDR2 SYDVKM. The CDR3 contains 14 residues. CDR3 amino acids: CASSFPGGNSPLHF. As DNA, the CDR3 is TGTGCCAGCAGTTTTCCCGGAGGTAATTCACCCCTCCACTTT.

V and J are TRBV5-6 and TRBJ1-1; D call uncertain. Germline CDR1 reads SGHDT; CDR2 reads YYEEEE. Trimming took off 4 bases at V and 4 bases at J, with 8 bases between the two ends. The CDR3 totals 12 residues. The CDR3 reads CASSIVSTEAFF. As DNA, the CDR3 is TGTGCCAGCAGCATAGTCTCCACTGAAGCTTTCTTT.

This rearrangement joins TRBV7-3 to TRBJ2-7; 8 bases match TRBD1. Trimming took 5 bases from V and 4 from J; bases not matched to a gene: 4. Germline assignment: CDR1 SGHTA and CDR2 FQGTGA. This CDR3 is built from 13 residues. CDR3 sequence: CASSPQGEYEQYF. The CDR3 nucleotides are TGTGCCAGCAGCCCACAGGGGGAGTACGAGCAGTACTTC.

This CDR3 reads CASTPGPTYEQYF. The CDR3 DNA is TGTGCCAGCACCCCTGGACCTACCTACGAGCAGTACTTC. The rearrangement uses TRBV7-8 and TRBJ2-7; D is ambiguous. Trimming pared 7 bases from V and 2 bases from J, leaving 12 bases between. In germline, CDR1 is SGHVS, CDR2 FQNEAQ. The CDR3 sequence is 13 residues long.

With respect to this clone: Distinct nucleotide sequences in the sample also encode this CDR3. The chain employs TRBV9 and TRBJ2-2; D might be TRBD2 (5 bases). The CDR3 sequence is 14 residues long. V was cut by 2 bases and J by 2 bases, with 7 bases left in between. Germline CDR1 and CDR2: SGDLS and YYNGEE. The CDR3: CASSVGGNTGELFF. The CDR3 DNA follows: TGTGCCAGCAGCGTTGGAGGAAACACCGGGGAGCTGTTTTTT. Full variable domain (remainder filled in from reference TRBV9 and TRBJ2-2): DSGVTQTPKHLITATGQRVTLRCSPRSGDLSVYWYQQSLDQGLQFLIQYYNGEERAKGNILERFSAQQFPDLHSELNLSSLELGDSALYFCASSVGGNTGELFFGEGSRLTVL.

The CDR3 region is CASSQDTRGANEKLFF. The CDR3 DNA follows: TGCGCCAGCAGCCAAGATACCAGGGGCGCTAATGAAAAACTGTTTTTT. The chain uses TRBV4-1 and TRBJ1-4; D is perhaps TRBD1 (6 bases). The V and J ends lost 0 bases and 3 bases respectively, with 11 bases between them. The V gene's germline CDR1 is MGHRA and CDR2 YSYEKL. The CDR3 runs to 16 residues.

The CDR3 nucleotides read TGTGCCAGCAGTTTGGCGGTTTACTACGAGCAGTACTTC. Its translation: CASSLAVYYEQYF. V and J are TRBV27 and TRBJ2-7; D gene uncertain. Germline-derived CDR1 and CDR2 are MNHEY and SMNVEV (reference sequence). The CDR3 loop spans 13 amino acids. The V and J ends lost 3 bases and 3 bases respectively, with 9 bases between them.

V gene TRBV7-9 combines with J gene TRBJ2-1, with 7 bases aligning to TRBD2. The junction had 7 bases not matched to a gene; V was cut back by 5 bases and J by 6 bases. There are 14 residues in the CDR3. The V gene's germline CDR1 is SEHNR and CDR2 FQNEAQ (reference sequence). The CDR3 sequence: CASSQVAGANEQFF. The CDR3 nucleotides are TGTGCCAGCAGCCAAGTGGCGGGAGCCAATGAGCAGTTCTTC.

The chain links TRBV4-1 to TRBJ2-5, with unresolved D. This CDR3 is built from 11 residues. CDR1 MGHRA and CDR2 YSYEKL come from the germline V gene. V was pared by 3 bases and J by 3 bases, with 2 bases between. The CDR3 loop reads CASSQEETQYF. The CDR3 bases are TGCGCCAGCAGCCAGGAAGAGACCCAGTACTTC.

V and J are TRBV11-2 and TRBJ2-7, with D unresolved. Trimming removed 0 bases at V and 3 bases at J, with 15 bases between. The CDR3 is 16 amino acids. Looked up from germline, CDR1 is SGHAT and CDR2 is FQNNGV. CDR3 in amino acids: CASSLEGPTGLYEQYF. CDR3 nucleotide sequence: TGTGCCAGCAGCTTAGAAGGGCCTACCGGCCTCTACGAGCAGTACTTC.

Written as DNA, the CDR3 is TGTGCCAGCAGTGAAGTGCGCGGCTATCAGGTCCCGGAAGACACCATATATTTT. As protein: CASSEVRGYQVPEDTIYF. The genes are TRBV6-1 and TRBJ1-3; D gene ambiguous. V was trimmed by 1 base and J by 8 bases, leaving 24 bases between them. The CDR3 loop spans 18 amino acids. Looked up from germline, CDR1 is MNHNS and CDR2 is SASEGT.

Points on this clone: Other DNA sequences in this specimen translate into the identical CDR3. The chain uses TRBV19 and TRBJ1-1, with 7 bases lining up with TRBD1. The ends lost 4 bases at V and 4 bases at J; junction bases unmatched: 3. From germline, CDR1 is LNHDA and CDR2 SQIVND (reference sequence). CDR3 size: 13 residues. The CDR3 DNA reads as TGTGCCAGTAGTACATGGACAGGCACTGAAGCTTTCTTT. Amino acids: CASSTWTGTEAFF.

The V call is TRBV29-1, the J call TRBJ2-3, with a tentative D call TRBD2 (7 bases). The CDR3 loop spans 15 amino acids. Per the germline V gene, CDR1 is SQVTM and CDR2 is ANQGSEA. V shed 1 base and J shed 2 bases, with 13 bases lying between them. The CDR3 sequence is CSVEGPAGHTDTQYF. The CDR3, as DNA: TGCAGCGTTGAAGGGCCAGCGGGACACACAGATACGCAGTATTTT.

V gene TRBV27 combines with J gene TRBJ1-4; possible D gene TRBD1, 5 bases. The V gene's germline CDR1 is MNHEY and CDR2 SMNVEV (reference sequence). V lost 5 bases and J lost 8, with 18 bases in between. This CDR3 is 15 amino acids long. CDR3 DNA sequence: TGTGCCAGCAGTCCCCTCCAGGGCACGAACGAAAAACTGTTTTTT. This translates into CASSPLQGTNEKLFF.

The chain recombines TRBV7-2 with TRBJ2-1; 9 nucleotides line up with TRBD1. This CDR3 is 15 amino acids long. Looked up from germline, CDR1 is SGHTA and CDR2 is FQGNSA. V dropped 5 bases and J dropped 4; count of bases not matched to a gene: 6. Here the CDR3 DNA reads TGTGCCAGCAGCCTAACAGGGGGCTTTTACAATGAGCAGTTCTTC. Translated, it gives CASSLTGGFYNEQFF.

The chain has TRBV9 and TRBJ1-1; TRBD1 aligns across 7 bases. The junction had 6 bases not matched to a gene; V was cut back by 4 bases and J by 6 bases. Germline lookup yields CDR1 SGDLS and CDR2 YYNGEE. This CDR3 contains 13 residues. The CDR3 reads CASSPWTGPEAFF. DNA for the CDR3: TGTGCCAGCAGCCCGTGGACAGGCCCTGAAGCTTTCTTT.

J is TRBJ2-1 and V is TRBV10-1; possible D gene TRBD2, 7 bases. Germline V lookup: CDR1 WNHNN, CDR2 SYGVQD (reference sequence). The germline V and J ends were trimmed by 2 bases and 4 bases, with 12 bases remaining between them. The CDR3 runs to 15 residues. The DNA of the CDR3 is TGCGCCAGCAGTGAGGCGGGGGCTGGGTACAATGAGCAGTTCTTC. Its translation is CASSEAGAGYNEQFF.

The genes are TRBV6-6 and TRBJ2-2, with 9 bases aligning to TRBD1. The V and J ends lost 6 bases and 7 bases, in that order; junction bases with no gene match: 12. Germline CDR1 reads MNHNY; CDR2 reads SVGAGI (reference sequence). The CDR3 consists of 16 residues. CDR3 residues: CASSISGTGSVGELFF. CDR3 DNA: TGTGCCAGCAGCATATCCGGGACAGGGTCTGTCGGGGAGCTGTTTTTT.

The CDR3 DNA reads as TGTGCCAGTAGGGTCCGAGGGAGCACTGAAGCTTTCTTT. As protein: CASRVRGSTEAFF. The chain carries TRBV19 and TRBJ1-1, with D hard to call. The germline V and J ends were trimmed by 6 bases and 4 bases, with 12 bases remaining between them. The CDR3 contains 13 residues. CDR1 LNHDA and CDR2 SQIVND come from the germline V gene (reference sequence).

The V call is TRBV19, the J call TRBJ2-7, with D hard to call. The germline CDR1 and CDR2 sequences are LNHDA and SQIVND (reference sequence). The CDR3 covers 14 residues. V gave up 0 bases and J gave up 3 bases, with 9 bases separating them. Here the CDR3 reads CASSIDQPGYEQYF. The CDR3 coding sequence is TGTGCCAGTAGTATAGATCAACCAGGCTACGAGCAGTACTTC.

The chain carries TRBV9 and TRBJ2-7, with D possibly TRBD1 on 5 matching bases. V lost 0 bases to trimming and J lost 2 bases, with 9 bases between them. The CDR3 contains 14 residues. Germline loops: CDR1 SGDLS, CDR2 YYNGEE. This CDR3 reads CASSVEAGTYEQYF. CDR3 sequence (DNA): TGTGCCAGCAGCGTAGAGGCAGGGACCTACGAGCAGTACTTC.

CDR3 amino acids: CASSLRHPGGSDGYTF. The CDR3 bases are TGTGCCAGCAGTTTAAGGCATCCCGGGGGAAGTGACGGCTACACCTTC. The chain employs TRBV6-5 and TRBJ1-2; possible D gene TRBD1, 5 bases. The CDR3 consists of 16 residues. Germline CDR1 and CDR2: MNHEY and SVGAGI. The germline V and J ends were trimmed by 4 bases and 8 bases, with 23 bases remaining between them.

This clone was detected only once. This rearrangement joins TRBV7-8 to TRBJ2-7, with D possibly matching TRBD2 (5 bases). The CDR3 is 15 amino acids. Germline V gene data show CDR1 as SGHVS and CDR2 as FQNEAQ. The V end was cut by 5 bases, the J end by 5 bases, with 19 bases between. Written as DNA, the CDR3 is TGTGCCAGCAGCCCCCGTATTAGCGTATTCAACGAGCAGTACTTC. Translation gives CASSPRISVFNEQYF.

The genes are TRBV29-1 and TRBJ2-2; no definite D call. Looked up from germline, CDR1 is SQVTM and CDR2 is ANQGSEA. V was cut by 6 bases and J by 5 bases, with 13 bases left in between. The CDR3 spans 13 residues. The CDR3: CSVFARLTGELFF. The CDR3 bases are TGCAGCGTCTTCGCCCGCCTGACCGGGGAGCTGTTTTTT.

The chain is built from TRBV29-1 and TRBJ2-7; D might be TRBD2 (6 bases). V was clipped by 5 bases and J by 1 base, with 18 bases between them. The germline V gene encodes CDR1 SQVTM and CDR2 ANQGSEA. CDR3 length: 15 residues. CDR3 amino acids: CSVKSGERPSYEQYF. CDR3 DNA sequence: TGCAGCGTTAAATCGGGGGAGAGACCTTCCTACGAGCAGTACTTC.